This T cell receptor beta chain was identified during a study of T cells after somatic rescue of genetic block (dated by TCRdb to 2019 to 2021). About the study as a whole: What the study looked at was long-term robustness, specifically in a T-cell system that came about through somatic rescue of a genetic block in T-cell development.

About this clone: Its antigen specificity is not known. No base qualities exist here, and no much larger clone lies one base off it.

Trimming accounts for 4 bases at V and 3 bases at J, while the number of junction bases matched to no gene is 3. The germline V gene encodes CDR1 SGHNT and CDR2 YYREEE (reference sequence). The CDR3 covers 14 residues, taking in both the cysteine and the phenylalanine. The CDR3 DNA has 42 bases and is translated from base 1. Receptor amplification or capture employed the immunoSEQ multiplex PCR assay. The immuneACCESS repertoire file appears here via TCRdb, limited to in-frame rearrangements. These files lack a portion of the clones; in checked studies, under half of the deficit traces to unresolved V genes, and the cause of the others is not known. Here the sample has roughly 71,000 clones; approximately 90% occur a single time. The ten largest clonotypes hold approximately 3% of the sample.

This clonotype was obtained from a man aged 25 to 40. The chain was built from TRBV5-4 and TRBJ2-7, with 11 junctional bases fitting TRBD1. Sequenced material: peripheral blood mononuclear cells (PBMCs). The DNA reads TGTGCCAGCAGCGGGGGGACAGGGGGCTACGAGCAGTACTTC. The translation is CASSGGTGGYEQYF.